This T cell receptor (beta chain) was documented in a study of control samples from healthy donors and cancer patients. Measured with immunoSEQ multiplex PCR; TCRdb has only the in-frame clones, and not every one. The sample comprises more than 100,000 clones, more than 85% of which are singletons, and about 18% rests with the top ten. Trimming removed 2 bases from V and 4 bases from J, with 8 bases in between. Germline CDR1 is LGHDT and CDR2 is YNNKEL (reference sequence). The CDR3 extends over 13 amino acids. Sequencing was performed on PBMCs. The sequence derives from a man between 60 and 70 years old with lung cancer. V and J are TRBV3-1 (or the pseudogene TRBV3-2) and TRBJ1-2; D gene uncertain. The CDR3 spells CASSQSPLYGYTF. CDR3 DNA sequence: TGTGCCAGCAGCCAATCGCCTCTCTATGGCTACACCTTC.